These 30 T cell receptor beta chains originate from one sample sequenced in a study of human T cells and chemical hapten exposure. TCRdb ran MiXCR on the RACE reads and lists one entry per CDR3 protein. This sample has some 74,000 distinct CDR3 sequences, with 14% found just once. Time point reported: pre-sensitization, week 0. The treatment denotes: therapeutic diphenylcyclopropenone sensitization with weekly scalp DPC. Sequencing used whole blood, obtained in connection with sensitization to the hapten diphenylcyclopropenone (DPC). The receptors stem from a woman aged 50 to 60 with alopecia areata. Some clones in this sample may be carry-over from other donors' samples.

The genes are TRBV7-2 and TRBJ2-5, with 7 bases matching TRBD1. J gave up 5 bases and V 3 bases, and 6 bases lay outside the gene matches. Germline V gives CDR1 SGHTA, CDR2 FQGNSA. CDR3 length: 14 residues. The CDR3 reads CASSFKGARETQYF. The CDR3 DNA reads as TGTGCCAGCAGCTTTAAGGGGGCGCGGGAGACCCAGTACTTC. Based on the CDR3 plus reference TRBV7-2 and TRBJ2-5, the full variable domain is GAGVSQSPSNKVTEKGKDVELRCDPISGHTALYWYRQSLGQGLEFLIYFQGNSAPDKSGLPSDRFSAERTGGSVSTLTIQRTQQEDSAVYLCASSFKGARETQYFGPGTRLLVL.

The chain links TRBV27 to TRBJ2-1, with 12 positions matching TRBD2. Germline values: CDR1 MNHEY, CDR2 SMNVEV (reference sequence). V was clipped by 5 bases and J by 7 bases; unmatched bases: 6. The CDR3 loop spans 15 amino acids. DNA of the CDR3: TGTGCCAGCAGTCCGCTAGCGGGAGGGCCAAATGAGCAGTTCTTC. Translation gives CASSPLAGGPNEQFF.

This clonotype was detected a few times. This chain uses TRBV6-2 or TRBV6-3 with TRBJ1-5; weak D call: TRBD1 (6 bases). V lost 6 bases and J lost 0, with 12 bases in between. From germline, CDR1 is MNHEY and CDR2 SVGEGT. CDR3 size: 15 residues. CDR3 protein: CASRSGAYSNQPQHF. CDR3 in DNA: TGTGCCAGCAGGTCAGGGGCATATAGCAATCAGCCCCAGCATTTT.

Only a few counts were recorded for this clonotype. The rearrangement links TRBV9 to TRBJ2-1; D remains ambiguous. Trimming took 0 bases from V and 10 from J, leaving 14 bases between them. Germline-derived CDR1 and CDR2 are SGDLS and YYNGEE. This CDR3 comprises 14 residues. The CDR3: CASSVALHGVEQFF. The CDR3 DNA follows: TGTGCCAGCAGCGTAGCTCTACATGGTGTCGAGCAGTTCTTC.

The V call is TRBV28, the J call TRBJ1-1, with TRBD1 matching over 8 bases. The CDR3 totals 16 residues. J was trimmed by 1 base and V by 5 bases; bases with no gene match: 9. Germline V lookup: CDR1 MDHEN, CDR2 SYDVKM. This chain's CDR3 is CASSTAGTGGNTEAFF. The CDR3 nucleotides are TGTGCCAGCAGTACAGCGGGTACAGGGGGGAACACTGAAGCTTTCTTT.

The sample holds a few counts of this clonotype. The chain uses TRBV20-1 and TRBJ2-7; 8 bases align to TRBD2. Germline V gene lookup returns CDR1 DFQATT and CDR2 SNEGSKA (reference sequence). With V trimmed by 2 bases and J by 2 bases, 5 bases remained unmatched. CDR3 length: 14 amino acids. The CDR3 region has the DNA TGCAGTGCTAGATCCGGGAGGGAACCCTACGAGCAGTACTTC. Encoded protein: CSARSGREPYEQYF.

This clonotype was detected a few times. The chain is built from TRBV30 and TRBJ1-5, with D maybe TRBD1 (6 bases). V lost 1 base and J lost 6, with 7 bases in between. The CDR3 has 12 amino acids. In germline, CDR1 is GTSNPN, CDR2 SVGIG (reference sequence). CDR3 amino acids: CAWSGGAQPQHF. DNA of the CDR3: TGTGCCTGGAGTGGGGGGGCTCAGCCCCAGCATTTT. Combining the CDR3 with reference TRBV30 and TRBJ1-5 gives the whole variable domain SQTIHQWPATLVQPVGSPLSLECTVEGTSNPNLYWYRQAAGRGLQLLFYSVGIGQISSEVPQNLSASRPQDRQFILSSKKLLLSDSGFYLCAWSGGAQPQHFGDGTRLSIL.

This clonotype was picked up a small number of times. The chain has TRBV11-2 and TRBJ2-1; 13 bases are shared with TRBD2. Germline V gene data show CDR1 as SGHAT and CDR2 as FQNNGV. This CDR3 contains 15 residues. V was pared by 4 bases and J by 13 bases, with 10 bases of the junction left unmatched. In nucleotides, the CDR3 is TGTGCCAGCAGCTGGTCGACGACTAGCGGGAGGTCTCAGTTCTTC. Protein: CASSWSTTSGRSQFF. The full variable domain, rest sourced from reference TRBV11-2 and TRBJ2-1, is EAGVAQSPRYKIIEKRQSVAFWCNPISGHATLYWYQQILGQGPKLLIQFQNNGVVDDSQLPKDRFSAERLKGVDSTLKIQPAKLEDSAVYLCASSWSTTSGRSQFFGPGTRLTVL.

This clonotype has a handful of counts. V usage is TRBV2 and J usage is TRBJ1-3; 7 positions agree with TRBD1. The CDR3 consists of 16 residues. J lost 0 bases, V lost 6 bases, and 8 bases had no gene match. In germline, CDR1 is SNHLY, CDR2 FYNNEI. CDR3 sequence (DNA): TGTGCCAGCAGGTCCCGGGACAGTTTCTCTGGAAACACCATATATTTT. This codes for CASRSRDSFSGNTIYF.

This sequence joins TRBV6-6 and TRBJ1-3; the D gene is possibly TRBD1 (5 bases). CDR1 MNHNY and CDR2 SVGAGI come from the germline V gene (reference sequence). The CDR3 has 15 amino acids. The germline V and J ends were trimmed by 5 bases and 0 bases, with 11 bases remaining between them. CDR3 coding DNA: TGTGCCAGCAGTGATGACAGATTCTCTGGAAACACCATATATTTT. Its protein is CASSDDRFSGNTIYF.

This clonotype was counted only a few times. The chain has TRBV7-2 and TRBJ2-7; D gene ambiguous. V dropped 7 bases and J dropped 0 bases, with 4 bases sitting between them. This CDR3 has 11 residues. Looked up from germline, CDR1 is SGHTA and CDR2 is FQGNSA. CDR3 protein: CASTSSYEQYF. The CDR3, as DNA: TGTGCCAGCACCTCCTCCTACGAGCAGTACTTC.

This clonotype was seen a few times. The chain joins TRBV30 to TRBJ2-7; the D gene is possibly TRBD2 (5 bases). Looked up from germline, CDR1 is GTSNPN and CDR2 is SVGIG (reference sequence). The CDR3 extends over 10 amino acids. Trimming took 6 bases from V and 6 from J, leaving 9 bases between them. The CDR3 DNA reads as TGTGCCTGCGGCGGGTTCGAGCAGTACTTC. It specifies CACGGFEQYF.

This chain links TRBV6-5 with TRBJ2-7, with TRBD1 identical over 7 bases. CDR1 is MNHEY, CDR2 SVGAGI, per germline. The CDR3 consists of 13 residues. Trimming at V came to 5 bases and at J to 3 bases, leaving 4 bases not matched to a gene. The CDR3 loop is CASSLGDSYEQYF. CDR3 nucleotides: TGTGCCAGCAGTCTCGGGGACAGCTACGAGCAGTACTTC.

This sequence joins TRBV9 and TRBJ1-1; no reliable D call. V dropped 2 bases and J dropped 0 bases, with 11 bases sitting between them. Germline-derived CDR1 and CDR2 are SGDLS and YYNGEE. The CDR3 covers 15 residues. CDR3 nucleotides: TGTGCCAGCAGCGTGGGCAGGACCCTGAACACTGAAGCTTTCTTT. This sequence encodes CASSVGRTLNTEAFF. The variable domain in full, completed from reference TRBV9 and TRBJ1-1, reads DSGVTQTPKHLITATGQRVTLRCSPRSGDLSVYWYQQSLDQGLQFLIQYYNGEERAKGNILERFSAQQFPDLHSELNLSSLELGDSALYFCASSVGRTLNTEAFFGQGTRLTVV.

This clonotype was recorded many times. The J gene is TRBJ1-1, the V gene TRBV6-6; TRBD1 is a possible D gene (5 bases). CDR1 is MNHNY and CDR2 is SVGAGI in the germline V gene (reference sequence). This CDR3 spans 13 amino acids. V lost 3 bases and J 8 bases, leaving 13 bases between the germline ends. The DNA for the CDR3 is TGTGCCAGCAGTTATGGGGGGTCCGTGGAAGCTTTCTTT. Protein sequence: CASSYGGSVEAFF.

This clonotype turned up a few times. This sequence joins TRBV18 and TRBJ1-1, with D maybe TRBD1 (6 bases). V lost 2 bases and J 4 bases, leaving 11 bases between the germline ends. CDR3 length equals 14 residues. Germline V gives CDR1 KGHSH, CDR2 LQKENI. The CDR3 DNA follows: TGTGCCAGCTCACCAACAGGGCTTGTCACTGAAGCTTTCTTT. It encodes CASSPTGLVTEAFF. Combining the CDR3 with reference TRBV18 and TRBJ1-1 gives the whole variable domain NAGVMQNPRHLVRRRGQEARLRCSPMKGHSHVYWYRQLPEEGLKFMVYLQKENIIDESGMPKERFSAEFPKEGPSILRIQQVVRGDSAAYFCASSPTGLVTEAFFGQGTRLTVV.

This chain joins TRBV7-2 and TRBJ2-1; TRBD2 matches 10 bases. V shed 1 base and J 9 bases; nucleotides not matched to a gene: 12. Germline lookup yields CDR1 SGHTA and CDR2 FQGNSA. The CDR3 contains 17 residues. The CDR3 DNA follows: TGTGCCAGCAGCTTAGTTCCAGCGGGAGGGCCTGTTAGTGAGCAGTTCTTC. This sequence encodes CASSLVPAGGPVSEQFF.

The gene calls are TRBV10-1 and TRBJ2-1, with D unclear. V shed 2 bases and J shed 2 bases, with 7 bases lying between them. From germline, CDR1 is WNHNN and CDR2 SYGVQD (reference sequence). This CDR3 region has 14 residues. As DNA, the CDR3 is TGCGCCAGCAGTGAGGGCGGCACCTACAATGAGCAGTTCTTC. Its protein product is CASSEGGTYNEQFF.

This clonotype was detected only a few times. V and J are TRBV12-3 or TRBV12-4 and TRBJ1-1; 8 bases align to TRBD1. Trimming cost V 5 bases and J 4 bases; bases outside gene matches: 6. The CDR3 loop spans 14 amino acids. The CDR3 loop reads CASSHGGTGTEAFF. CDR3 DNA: TGTGCCAGCAGTCACGGGGGGACAGGCACTGAAGCTTTCTTT.

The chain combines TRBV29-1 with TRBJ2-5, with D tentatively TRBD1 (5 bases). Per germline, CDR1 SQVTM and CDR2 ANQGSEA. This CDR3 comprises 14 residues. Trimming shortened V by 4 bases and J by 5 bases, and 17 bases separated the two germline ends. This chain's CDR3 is CSVARTGFSETQYF. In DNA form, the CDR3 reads TGCAGCGTTGCAAGAACAGGTTTTTCGGAGACCCAGTACTTC.

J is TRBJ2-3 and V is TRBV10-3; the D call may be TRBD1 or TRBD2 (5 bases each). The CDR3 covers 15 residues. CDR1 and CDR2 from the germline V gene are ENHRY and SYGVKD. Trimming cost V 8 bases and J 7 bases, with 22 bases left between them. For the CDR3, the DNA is TGTGCCATCGGCACACAGATGGGGGAAGGGAATACGCAGTATTTT. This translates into CAIGTQMGEGNTQYF.

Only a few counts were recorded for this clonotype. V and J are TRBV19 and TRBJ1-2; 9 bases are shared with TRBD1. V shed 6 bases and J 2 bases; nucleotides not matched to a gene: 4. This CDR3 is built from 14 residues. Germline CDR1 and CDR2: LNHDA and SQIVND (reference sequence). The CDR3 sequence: CASSHRGRNYGYTF. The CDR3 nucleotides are TGTGCCAGTAGCCACAGGGGGCGGAACTATGGCTACACCTTC.

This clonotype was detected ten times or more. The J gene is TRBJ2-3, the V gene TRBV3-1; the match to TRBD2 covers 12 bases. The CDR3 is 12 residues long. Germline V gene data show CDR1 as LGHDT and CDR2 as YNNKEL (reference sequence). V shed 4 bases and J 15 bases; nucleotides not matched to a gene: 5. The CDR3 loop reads CASSRTSGRRYF. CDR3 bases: TGTGCCAGCAGCCGCACTAGCGGGAGGCGTTATTTT.

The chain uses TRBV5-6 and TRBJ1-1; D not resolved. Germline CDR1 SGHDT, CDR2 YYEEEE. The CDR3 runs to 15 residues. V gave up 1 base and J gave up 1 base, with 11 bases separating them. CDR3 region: CASSLYQVPNTEAFF. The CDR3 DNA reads TGTGCCAGCAGCTTGTACCAGGTGCCGAACACTGAAGCTTTCTTT.

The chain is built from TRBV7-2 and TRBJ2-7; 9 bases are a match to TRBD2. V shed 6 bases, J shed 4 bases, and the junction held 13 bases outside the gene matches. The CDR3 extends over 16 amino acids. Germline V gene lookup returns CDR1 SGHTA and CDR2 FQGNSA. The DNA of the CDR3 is TGTGCCAGCAGAAATATACCGGGACTAGCCGGGTACGAGCAGTACTTC. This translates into CASRNIPGLAGYEQYF.

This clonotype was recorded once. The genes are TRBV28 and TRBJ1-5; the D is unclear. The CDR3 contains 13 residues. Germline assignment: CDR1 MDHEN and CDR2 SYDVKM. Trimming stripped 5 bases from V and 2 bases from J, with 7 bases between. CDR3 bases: TGTGCCAGCAGTAACGACCGCAATCAGCCCCAGCATTTT. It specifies CASSNDRNQPQHF.

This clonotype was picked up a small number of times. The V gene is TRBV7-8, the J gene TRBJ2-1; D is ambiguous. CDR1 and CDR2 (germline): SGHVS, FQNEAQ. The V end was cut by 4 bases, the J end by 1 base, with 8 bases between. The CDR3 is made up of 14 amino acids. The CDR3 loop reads CASSYEGSYNEQFF. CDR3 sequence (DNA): TGTGCCAGCAGCTACGAAGGGTCCTACAATGAGCAGTTCTTC.

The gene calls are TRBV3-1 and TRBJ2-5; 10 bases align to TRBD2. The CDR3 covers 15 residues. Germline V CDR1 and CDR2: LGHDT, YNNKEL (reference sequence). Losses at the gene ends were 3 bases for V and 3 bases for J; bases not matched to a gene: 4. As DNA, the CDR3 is TGTGCCAGCAGCCAGTGGACTAGCGGAAAAGAGACCCAGTACTTC. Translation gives CASSQWTSGKETQYF.

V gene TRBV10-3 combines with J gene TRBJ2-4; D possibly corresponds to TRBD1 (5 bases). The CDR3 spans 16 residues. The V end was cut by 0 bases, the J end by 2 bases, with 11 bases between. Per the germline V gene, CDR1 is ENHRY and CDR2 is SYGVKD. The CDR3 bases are TGTGCCATCAGTGAGTCTAGGGGCGATCCCAAAAACATTCAGTACTTC. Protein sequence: CAISESRGDPKNIQYF.

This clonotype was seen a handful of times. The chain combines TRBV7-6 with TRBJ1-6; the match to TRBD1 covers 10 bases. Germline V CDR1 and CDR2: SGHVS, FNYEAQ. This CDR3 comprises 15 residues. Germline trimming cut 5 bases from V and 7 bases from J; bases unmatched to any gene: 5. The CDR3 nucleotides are TGTGCCAGCAGCCAGGGACAGGGGCCGAATTCACCCCTCCACTTT. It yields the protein CASSQGQGPNSPLHF.